These T cell receptor beta chains were read from a single sample in a study of blood T cell repertoires in COVID-19. Assay used: immunoSEQ multiplex PCR; TCRdb lists only in-frame clones, some missing. The profile shows roughly 150,000 clones, around 80% of them singletons. Sequencing was performed on PBMCs or T cells enriched from blood (not recorded which). The receptors derive from a man between 65 and 79 years old who had been exposed to COVID-19. CDR3s include the opening cysteine and the closing phenylalanine or tryptophan. The D gene is left open where the match is weak. The size entry is marked missing in some rows and otherwise reads once, few, many or a size class.

d_gene	v_gene	j_gene	abundance	CDR3nt	CDR3aa
TRBD1	TRBV7-9	TRBJ2-1	few	TGTGCCAGCAGCGCCATGTTCCGGGACAGGGGCTGGTTCTTC	CASSAMFRDRGWFF
TRBD1	TRBV18	TRBJ2-1	NA	TGTGCCAGCTCTCCCGGGACAGGGGGGTATGATGAGCAGTTCTTC	CASSPGTGGYDEQFF
NA	TRBV3-1/TRBV3-2	TRBJ2-7	NA	TGTGCCAGCACCTATCCCGAGCAGTACTTC	CASTYPEQYF
NA	TRBV7-6	TRBJ2-2	once	TGTGCCAGCAGCTTAGTTAGCTTAGCATTTAACACCGGGGAGCTGTTTTTT	CASSLVSLAFNTGELFF
NA	TRBV6-2/TRBV6-3	TRBJ1-1	NA	TGTGCCAGCAGTCATAGCACTGAAGCTTTCTTT	CASSHSTEAFF
NA	TRBV7-2	TRBJ1-2	NA	TGTGCCAGCAGCCTAACAGGGATTGGCGGCTACACCTTC	CASSLTGIGGYTF
TRBD1	TRBV11-3	TRBJ2-2	NA	TGTGCCAGCAGCCCGTGGACCAGACAGGGTACCACCGGGGAGCTGTTTTTT	CASSPWTRQGTTGELFF
TRBD1	TRBV5-4	TRBJ1-6	NA	TGTGCCAGCAGCTTGCGACAGGGGGGAGGGTCCTATAATTCACCCCTCCACTTT	CASSLRQGGGSYNSPLHF
NA	TRBV19	TRBJ1-2	NA	TGTGCCAGTAGTAGGGACATCCAGCAAGGCTACACCTTC	CASSRDIQQGYTF
NA	TRBV28	TRBJ2-7	once	TGTGCCAGCAGAACCTTCACAGGGTTCTCCTACGAGCAGTACTTC	CASRTFTGFSYEQYF
TRBD2	TRBV9	TRBJ2-7	once	TGTGCCAGCAGCCCCTATCTAGCGGGGGGATACGAGCAGTACTTC	CASSPYLAGGYEQYF
TRBD2	TRBV19	TRBJ2-1	NA	TGTGCCAGTACCCCGTTCCAGGGACTAGGGGCCTACAATGAGCAGTTCTTC	CASTPFQGLGAYNEQFF
NA	TRBV18	TRBJ1-2	NA	TGTGCCAGCTCACGAACAGGGGGCTACACCTTC	CASSRTGGYTF
NA	TRBV2	TRBJ1-2	NA	TGTGCCAGCAGTGAGAGGTCTTTTGGCTACACCTTC	CASSERSFGYTF
NA	TRBV30	TRBJ1-4	NA	TGTGCCTGGAGTCCAGGGTTAACTAATGAAAAACTGTTTTTT	CAWSPGLTNEKLFF
TRBD2	TRBV7-9	TRBJ2-7	few	TGTGCCAGCAGCTTAGTGGGACTAGCGGGATACGAGCAGTACTTC	CASSLVGLAGYEQYF
TRBD1	TRBV19	TRBJ1-6	NA	TGTGCCAGTAGTATCGGTGGACAGGTTAATTCACCCCTCCACTTT	CASSIGGQVNSPLHF
NA	TRBV7-9	TRBJ1-1	NA	TGTGCCAGCAGGATCGGCAGCGACACTGAAGCTTTCTTT	CASRIGSDTEAFF
TRBD1	TRBV2	TRBJ2-2	NA	TGTGCCAGCAGCCCCGGAGGGACAGGGGCGCACCGGGAGCTGTTTTTT	CASSPGGTGAHRELFF
NA	TRBV27	TRBJ2-7	NA	TGTGCCAGCAGTCCAACTCGCGGACATGAGCCGTACTTC	CASSPTRGHEPYF
NA	TRBV5-1	TRBJ1-2	NA	TGCGCCAGCAGCTTGAGGGGTCGTGACTATGGCTACACCTTC	CASSLRGRDYGYTF
NA	TRBV19	TRBJ1-1	NA	TGTGCCAGTAAAGGTCTAGGGAACACTGAAGCTTTCTTT	CASKGLGNTEAFF
NA	TRBV2	TRBJ2-3	NA	TGTGCCAGCAACGAGGGTAGCACAGATACGCAGTATTTT	CASNEGSTDTQYF
TRBD2	TRBV4-1	TRBJ2-1	NA	TGCGCCAGCACCTCAGAGGGCCTAGCGGGGGGGGGCTATGGCAATGAGCAGTTCTTC	CASTSEGLAGGGYGNEQFF
NA	TRBV3-1/TRBV3-2	TRBJ2-5	NA	TGTGCCAGCAGCCAAGAGACCCGGGGAAGGACCCAGTACTTC	CASSQETRGRTQYF
TRBD1	TRBV6-1	TRBJ1-2	NA	TGTGCCAGCAGTGAACCCCGGGACAGGGGGCTAAAGGGCTACACCTTC	CASSEPRDRGLKGYTF
TRBD1	TRBV13	TRBJ2-1	NA	TGTGCCAGCTCAAATCTTCGGACAGGGGGCAATGAGCAGTTCTTC	CASSNLRTGGNEQFF
NA	TRBV5-1	TRBJ2-2	NA	TGCGCCAGCAGCCCTAGGGATCGCCAGGGGGGGGAGCTGTTTTTT	CASSPRDRQGGELFF
TRBD1	TRBV7-2	TRBJ1-1	NA	TGTGCCAGCAGCCAAACAGGGGGGAGATACGGGAACACTGAAGCTTTCTTT	CASSQTGGRYGNTEAFF
NA	TRBV2	TRBJ2-5	NA	TGTGCCAGCACAAGGACCAGGGGCCCGGGGACCCAGTACTTC	CASTRTRGPGTQYF
NA	TRBV6-5	TRBJ2-5	NA	TGTGCCAGCAGCCAGGGGCAGGAAGAGACCCAGTACTTC	CASSQGQEETQYF
NA	TRBV7-8	TRBJ1-1	NA	TGTGCCAGCAGCTTAGGGGCAGGGGCAGGAGGCACTGAAGCTTTCTTT	CASSLGAGAGGTEAFF
NA	TRBV5-4	TRBJ1-2	NA	TGTGCCAGCAGCTCTCCGGGTCCTACTAACTATGGCTACACCTTC	CASSSPGPTNYGYTF
TRBD1	TRBV28	TRBJ2-3	once	TGTGCCAGCAGTCCCCGGGACAGTAGCACAGATACGCAGTATTTT	CASSPRDSSTDTQYF
NA	TRBV28	TRBJ1-4	NA	TGTGCCAGCAGCCTGCAGGGAGGGAAACTGTTTTTT	CASSLQGGKLFF
NA	TRBV3-1/TRBV3-2	TRBJ1-1	NA	TGTGCCAGCAGCCAAGCAGGGATTATGAACACTGAAGCTTTCTTT	CASSQAGIMNTEAFF
NA	TRBV24-1	TRBJ1-2	NA	TGTGCCACCAGTGACAGGGCTGACTATGGCTACACCTTC	CATSDRADYGYTF
TRBD1	TRBV4-1	TRBJ2-7	NA	TGCGCCAGCAGCCAAGTAACCGGGACAGGGGGCTACGAGCAGTACTTC	CASSQVTGTGGYEQYF
TRBD1	TRBV19	TRBJ2-7	NA	TGTGCCAGTAGTGTTAGACAGGGCGAACACGTCTCCTACGAGCAGTACTTC	CASSVRQGEHVSYEQYF
NA	TRBV12-3/TRBV12-4	TRBJ2-7	NA	TGTGCCAGCAGTCGACAGGTGTACGAGCAGTACTTC	CASSRQVYEQYF
TRBD2	TRBV4-3	TRBJ2-5	NA	TGCGCCAGCAGCCAAGGGGGTAGCGGGAAAGAGACCCAGTACTTC	CASSQGGSGKETQYF
NA	TRBV3-1/TRBV3-2	TRBJ2-3	NA	TGTGCCAGCAGCCAAGACTCCACAGATACGCAGTATTTT	CASSQDSTDTQYF
NA	TRBV7-9	TRBJ2-1	NA	TGTGCCAGCAGCCCTGCTGGCGGGGGCGGTTGGAATGAGCAGTTCTTC	CASSPAGGGGWNEQFF
NA	TRBV12-3/TRBV12-4	TRBJ2-7	NA	TGTGCCAGCAGGGGCGCAGGCTACGAGCAGTACTTC	CASRGAGYEQYF
TRBD2	TRBV7-2	TRBJ2-5	NA	TGTGCCAGCAGCCCCCCTTCGAATAGCGGGGTTAATAACCAGTACTTC	CASSPPSNSGVNNQYF
NA	TRBV5-4	TRBJ1-4	NA	TGTGCCAGCAGCACTCCGGGTCTTGAAAAACTGTTTTTT	CASSTPGLEKLFF
TRBD1	TRBV7-9	TRBJ2-7	NA	TGTGCCAGCAGCACCGGGACAGGGTCCTACGAGCAGTACTTC	CASSTGTGSYEQYF
NA	TRBV29-1	TRBJ1-2	once	TGCAGCGTTGGGGACGGGGGCTATGGCTACACCTTC	CSVGDGGYGYTF
NA	TRBV15	TRBJ1-3	NA	TGTGCCACCAGCAGAGTGGCGGGCTCTGGAAACACCATATATTTT	CATSRVAGSGNTIYF
TRBD2	TRBV6-4	TRBJ2-1	NA	TGTGCCAGCAGTGAACGGGGGGGGTCCTACAATGAGCAGTTCTTC	CASSERGGSYNEQFF
NA	TRBV27	TRBJ2-1	NA	TGTGCCAGCAGTTTAGGCGGCTACAATGAGCAGTTCTTC	CASSLGGYNEQFF
TRBD1	TRBV18	TRBJ1-1	NA	TGTGCCAGCTCACCGGGACAGGGGGCGCAAGGCACTGAAGCTTTCTTT	CASSPGQGAQGTEAFF
TRBD1	TRBV18	TRBJ1-2	NA	TGTGCCAGCTCACCAATTGAGGGGGCAGTAGGGTATGGCTACACCTTC	CASSPIEGAVGYGYTF
NA	TRBV4-3	TRBJ1-6	NA	TGCGCCAGCAGCTCCAGCAGGGGCAATAATTCACCCCTCCACTTT	CASSSSRGNNSPLHF
TRBD2	TRBV6-5	TRBJ2-5	NA	TGTGCCAGCAGTTACGAGGCTAGCGGGAGCCAAGAGACCCAGTACTTC	CASSYEASGSQETQYF
TRBD2	TRBV9	TRBJ2-6	NA	TGTGCCAGCAGCGTAGCGAGCGGGGGGGCCTGGGCCAACGTCCTGACTTTC	CASSVASGGAWANVLTF
NA	TRBV7-2	TRBJ2-3	NA	TGTGCCAGCAGCTTAGCCTGGCAGGATACGCAGTATTTT	CASSLAWQDTQYF
NA	TRBV19	TRBJ2-4	NA	TGTGCCAGTAGTGTGGCAGGAGCCAAAAACATTCAGTACTTC	CASSVAGAKNIQYF
TRBD2	TRBV4-3	TRBJ2-7	NA	TGCGCCAGCAGCCAAGACTATGGCGGGGGGGCGGGCCCCTACGAGCAGTACTTC	CASSQDYGGGAGPYEQYF
TRBD2	TRBV11-2	TRBJ2-5	NA	TGTGCCAGCAGCATCGAGCGGGAGTTGGGAGAGACCCAGTACTTC	CASSIERELGETQYF